This T cell receptor (beta chain) was found in a study of regulatory T cells in long-lasting Graves disease. The wider study: Antithyroid drug use was under 3 months in newly diagnosed Graves' patients.

Time point denoted: newly diagnosed GD, antithyroid drugs for less than 3 months. The TCR library used RNA extracted from PBMCs. Recruitment took place at an endocrinology department in Xi'an, China. CDR3 regions were amplified by Arm-PCR using iRepertoire HTBI primers to build TCR beta libraries. TCRdb re-called the multiplex PCR reads with MiXCR, one entry per CDR3 protein. The table shows 370,000 or so distinct CDR3 sequences, with 15% to 20% occurring only once. There are 16 residues in the CDR3. V gave up 5 bases and J gave up 4 bases; unmatched junction bases: 9. A remark on this clonotype: Being one base from a much bigger clone, this may be a read error.

The same sample was also used in a study of T cells in Graves' hyperthyroidism and ophthalmopathy.

The source material was peripheral blood mononuclear cells (PBMCs), sampled at new diagnosis, from a patient treated with antithyroid drugs. The clonotype comes from a woman aged 18-29 years with Graves disease. The gene calls are TRBV12-3 or TRBV12-4 and TRBJ1-5, with TRBD1 matching over 9 bases. In DNA form, the CDR3 reads TGTGCCAGCAGTCCGACCACAGGGGGCGCGAATCAGCCCCAGCATTTT. Translating it yields CASSPTTGGANQPQHF.